Reported below is one T cell receptor beta chain. CD45RO-negative, CCR7-positively selected cells formed the naive CD8 fraction, excluding terminally differentiated effector memory CD45RA+ cells. This entry belongs to a study of shared clonotypes between healthy human individuals. Germline CDR1 and CDR2: SSHAT and FNYEAQ (reference sequence). The CDR3 consists of 17 residues. Trimming at V came to 1 base and at J to 1 base, leaving 8 bases not matched to a gene. Source study methods: Filtering was not the same, since immunoSEQ gave junction-only sequences without quality scores. Measured with immunoSEQ multiplex PCR; TCRdb has only the in-frame clones, and not every one. V and J calls plus clone size are reproduced from that table; the DNA served to infer D and trimming. The sample has about 2,200,000 clones, around 93% seen once.

The chain combines TRBV7-7 with TRBJ2-7; 9 nucleotides match TRBD2. This sequence originates from a man between 18 and 35 years old in good health. Some clones in this sample may be carry-over from other donors' samples. Sequencing used naive CD8+ T cells from PBMCs. In nucleotides, the CDR3 is TGTGCCAGCAGCTTAGGGGGGGCGGCGGGAGGGTCCTACGAGCAGTACTTC. This translates into CASSLGGAAGGSYEQYF.